The 27 T cell receptor beta chains below come from one sample, sequenced in a study of T-cell memory formation after mild COVID-19. From the 5' RACE reads, TCRdb called clonotypes with MiXCR, one entry per CDR3 protein. Here the sample spans a few hundred thousand distinct CDR3 sequences, 15% to 20% being singletons. The sequenced sample consisted of PBMCs or a T cell subset sorted from them (not recorded which). These TCRs come from a man younger than 35 who had mild COVID-19 (a few samples of this study predate the infection). Cell type and time point are not known.

This rearrangement joins TRBV5-1 to TRBJ1-1, with TRBD1 identical over 9 bases. J lost 8 bases, V lost 0 bases, and 2 bases had no gene match. Germline CDR1 is SGHRS and CDR2 is YFSETQ. CDR3 length equals 13 residues. The CDR3 DNA follows: TGCGCCAGCAGCTTGGACAGGGGGCTCGAAGCTTTCTTT. Its translation: CASSLDRGLEAFF. The full variable domain, its missing parts supplied by reference TRBV5-1 and TRBJ1-1, is KAGVTQTPRYLIKTRGQQVTLSCSPISGHRSVSWYQQTPGQGLQFLFEYFSETQRNKGNFPGRFSGRQFSNSRSEMNVSTLELGDSALYLCASSLDRGLEAFFGQGTRLTVV.

The chain has TRBV21-1 and TRBJ2-7. TRBV21-1 counts as a pseudogene. CDR3 size: 13 residues. This CDR3 reads CASSSLYSYEQYV. The CDR3 DNA follows: TGTGCCAGCAGCAGTCTGTATTCCTACGAGCAGTACGTC.

This clonotype appeared many times. The chain has TRBV27 and TRBJ2-1, with D perhaps matching TRBD2 (6 bases). The CDR3 extends over 12 amino acids. Germline V gives CDR1 MNHEY, CDR2 SMNVEV (reference sequence). Between the trimmed V and J ends, which lost 7 bases and 4 bases, there was a span of 8 bases. The CDR3 nucleotides read TGTGCCAGCACCGGGGGATACAATGAGCAGTTCTTC. Amino acid sequence: CASTGGYNEQFF.

The rearrangement joins TRBV6-6 to TRBJ2-3; tentatively, D is TRBD1 or TRBD2 (5 bases each). The CDR3 loop spans 16 amino acids. The V gene lost 0 bases and the J gene lost 5 bases, with 15 bases spanning the gap. Germline values: CDR1 MNHNY, CDR2 SVGAGI (reference sequence). The CDR3 DNA reads TGTGCCAGCAGTTACTCAGGGGTAGGAGGCGAAGATACGCAGTATTTT. It is translated as CASSYSGVGGEDTQYF.

The gene calls are TRBV20-1 and TRBJ2-3, with 7 bases aligning to TRBD2. From germline, CDR1 is DFQATT and CDR2 SNEGSKA (reference sequence). With 7 bases clipped from V and 8 bases from J, the junction kept 12 bases outside the gene matches. CDR3 length: 13 residues. The CDR3 loop is CSGAGPSGATQYF. CDR3 nucleotide sequence: TGCAGTGGGGCCGGGCCCAGCGGGGCTACGCAGTATTTT.

The chain uses TRBV7-9 and TRBJ1-2, with D perhaps matching TRBD1 (5 bases). V was shortened by 0 bases and J by 4 bases, with 9 bases between the two germline ends. CDR3 size: 14 residues. Germline V gives CDR1 SEHNR, CDR2 FQNEAQ (reference sequence). CDR3 nucleotides: TGTGCCAGCAGCTTAGCATCAGGGTTCTATGGCTACACCTTC. It yields the protein CASSLASGFYGYTF.

The chain carries TRBV2 and TRBJ2-6, with TRBD1 matching 10 bases. Unmatched junction bases numbered 9, after V lost 6 bases and J lost 4 bases. This CDR3 spans 17 amino acids. Per the germline V gene, CDR1 is SNHLY and CDR2 is FYNNEI. CDR3 DNA sequence: TGTGCCAGCAGGCCGGGACAGGGGAATCCCGGGGCCAACGTCCTGACTTTC. Translated: CASRPGQGNPGANVLTF.

The V call is TRBV3-1, the J call TRBJ2-5, with 9 bases identical to TRBD2. The germline CDR1 and CDR2 sequences are LGHDT and YNNKEL (reference sequence). The trim removed 3 bases at V and 0 bases at J, leaving 2 bases unmatched. The CDR3 runs to 15 residues. The CDR3 DNA sequence: TGTGCCAGCAGCCACAGCGGGGGGTACCAAGAGACCCAGTACTTC. Translation gives CASSHSGGYQETQYF.

This clonotype was detected a few times. The chain has TRBV13 and TRBJ2-7; no clear D gene. Germline values: CDR1 PRHDT, CDR2 FYEKMQ (reference sequence). V was clipped by 4 bases and J by 2 bases, with 12 bases between them. The CDR3 has 14 residues. CDR3 residues: CASSYTPSPYEQYF. In DNA, the CDR3 is TGTGCCAGCAGCTACACACCCTCTCCCTACGAGCAGTACTTC.

This clonotype was found a few times. This chain links TRBV15 with TRBJ2-1; D is undetermined. The CDR3 is 13 residues long. Germline values: CDR1 LNHNV, CDR2 YYDKDF (reference sequence). V dropped 2 bases and J dropped 6 bases, with 8 bases sitting between them. The DNA of the CDR3 is TGTGCCACCAGCAGACAGAGACGCAATGAGCAGTTCTTC. Translating gives CATSRQRRNEQFF.

This clonotype was seen a few times. This chain uses TRBV14 with TRBJ1-1; the D gene is possibly TRBD1 (5 bases). Germline CDR1 is SGHDN and CDR2 is FVKESK. V was cut by 5 bases and J by 4 bases, with 14 bases left in between. The CDR3 length is 14 residues. The CDR3 protein is CASSVPGPFTEAFF. CDR3 DNA: TGTGCCAGCAGCGTACCGGGACCCTTCACTGAAGCTTTCTTT.

The chain is built from TRBV12-3 or TRBV12-4 and TRBJ2-1, with D uncertain. CDR3 length: 10 residues. The V end lost 6 bases, the J end lost 9 bases, and 6 bases lay between the germline ends. CDR3 region: CASSRTEQFF. The CDR3 bases are TGTGCCAGCAGCCGGACTGAGCAGTTCTTC.

This chain joins TRBV29-1 and TRBJ2-3; maybe TRBD2 (7 bases). Trimming removed 0 bases from V and 4 bases from J, with 23 bases in between. Germline CDR1 SQVTM, CDR2 ANQGSEA. The CDR3 consists of 18 residues. CDR3 bases: TGCAGCGTTGAAGATTGGGGCGGGGGACATAGCGCATCAGATACGCAGTATTTT. It is translated as CSVEDWGGGHSASDTQYF.

The genes are TRBV5-1 and TRBJ2-3; 10 bases align to TRBD1. The J segment lost 2 bases and the V segment lost 3 bases, leaving 6 bases of the junction unmatched. The CDR3 covers 16 residues. The germline gives CDR1 SGHRS, CDR2 YFSETQ. CDR3 amino acids: CASSSDRGTSTDTQYF. The CDR3 DNA sequence: TGCGCCAGCAGCTCGGACAGGGGGACCTCCACAGATACGCAGTATTTT.

This clonotype was found a few times. The chain links TRBV14 to TRBJ1-2, with D unclear. Trimming took 4 bases from V and 2 from J, leaving 5 bases between them. The CDR3 runs to 12 residues. Germline CDR1 reads SGHDN; CDR2 reads FVKESK. The CDR3 DNA reads as TGTGCCAGCAGCCGTCGGAACTATGGCTACACCTTC. This sequence encodes CASSRRNYGYTF.

This clonotype was seen more than once but under ten times. V usage is TRBV2 and J usage is TRBJ2-5, with D tentatively TRBD1 (5 bases). The V gene lost 6 bases and the J gene lost 1 base, with 15 bases spanning the gap. The germline gives CDR1 SNHLY, CDR2 FYNNEI. The CDR3 length is 15 residues. CDR3 DNA: TGTGCCAGCAGCGACGCCAGGGCCCTCCAAGAGACCCAGTACTTC. Protein product: CASSDARALQETQYF. The complete variable domain, with remaining parts taken from reference TRBV2 and TRBJ2-5, reads EPEVTQTPSHQVTQMGQEVILRCVPISNHLYFYWYRQILGQKVEFLVSFYNNEISEKSEIFDDQFSVERPDGSNFTLKIRSTKLEDSAMYFCASSDARALQETQYFGPGTRLLVL.

J is TRBJ1-2 and V is TRBV4-3, with D maybe TRBD1 (5 bases). Germline assignment: CDR1 LGHNA and CDR2 YSLEER. Between the trimmed V and J ends, which lost 2 bases and 5 bases, there was a span of 15 bases. The CDR3 consists of 15 residues. Here the CDR3 reads CASSQTQGYGYGYTF. DNA of the CDR3: TGCGCCAGCAGCCAAACTCAGGGATACGGGTATGGCTACACCTTC.

The chain combines TRBV6-5 with TRBJ1-1, with 8 bases aligning to TRBD1. With 5 bases clipped from V and 5 bases from J, the junction kept 4 bases outside the gene matches. Germline CDR1 and CDR2: MNHEY and SVGAGI. The CDR3 loop spans 13 amino acids. The DNA for the CDR3 is TGTGCCAGCAGTCGGACAGGGTGGACTGAAGCTTTCTTT. It translates to CASSRTGWTEAFF.

This clonotype was counted between two and nine times. The chain uses TRBV11-2 and TRBJ2-1, with D tentatively TRBD2 (6 bases). The germline gives CDR1 SGHAT, CDR2 FQNNGV. This CDR3 contains 15 residues. The V and J ends lost 1 base and 7 bases respectively, with 14 bases between them. CDR3 protein: CASSLVAAGYNEQFF. The CDR3 DNA is TGTGCCAGCAGCTTAGTAGCGGCAGGTTATAATGAGCAGTTCTTC.

This clonotype was found a few times. The J gene is TRBJ1-2, the V gene TRBV20-1, with 7 bases identical to TRBD1. The CDR3 length is 14 residues. CDR1 DFQATT and CDR2 SNEGSKA come from the germline V gene (reference sequence). In DNA, the CDR3 is TGCAGGGCGAGCGACAGGGATCAAGACTATGGCTACACCTTC. This encodes CRASDRDQDYGYTF.

J is TRBJ2-7 and V is TRBV20-1; D is unresolved. V dropped 5 bases and J dropped 6 bases, with 17 bases sitting between them. Germline V gives CDR1 DFQATT, CDR2 SNEGSKA (reference sequence). The CDR3 extends over 13 amino acids. The CDR3 DNA sequence: TGCAGTGCTGAGTATGTATCGGATTCCGAGCAGTACTTC. Its protein product is CSAEYVSDSEQYF.

This clonotype has more than one count but fewer than ten. The J gene is TRBJ1-2, the V gene TRBV5-1; no clear D. Trimming cost V 4 bases and J 0 bases, with 13 bases left between them. This CDR3 region has 15 residues. Germline V gene sequence: CDR1 SGHRS, CDR2 YFSETQ. The CDR3: CASSDARGANYGYTF. CDR3 sequence (DNA): TGCGCCAGCAGCGATGCTCGAGGAGCTAACTATGGCTACACCTTC. Based on the CDR3 plus reference TRBV5-1 and TRBJ1-2, the full variable domain is KAGVTQTPRYLIKTRGQQVTLSCSPISGHRSVSWYQQTPGQGLQFLFEYFSETQRNKGNFPGRFSGRQFSNSRSEMNVSTLELGDSALYLCASSDARGANYGYTFGSGTRLTVV.

V and J are TRBV20-1 and TRBJ1-5; 7 bases are a match to TRBD1. Germline CDR1 reads DFQATT; CDR2 reads SNEGSKA (reference sequence). The V and J ends lost 4 bases and 4 bases, in that order; junction bases with no gene match: 4. The CDR3 extends over 13 amino acids. CDR3 loop: CSATRDSNQPQHF. As DNA, the CDR3 is TGCAGTGCTACACGGGACAGTAATCAGCCCCAGCATTTT.

This clonotype occurred a few times. V usage is TRBV4-2 and J usage is TRBJ1-6; D is unresolved. This CDR3 is 17 amino acids long. Trimming left V 0 bases short and J 5 bases short, with 14 bases between. From germline, CDR1 is LGHNA and CDR2 YNFKEQ. CDR3 coding DNA: TGTGCCAGCAGCCAAGATCCCCCACAGTCCGATAATTCACCCCTCCACTTT. This gives the protein CASSQDPPQSDNSPLHF.

This clonotype was found a few times. The rearrangement joins TRBV10-3 to TRBJ2-3, with D uncertain. The V gene's germline CDR1 is ENHRY and CDR2 SYGVKD. The V and J ends lost 8 bases and 4 bases respectively, with 13 bases between them. The CDR3 spans 13 residues. The CDR3, as DNA: TGTGCCATCCGTCAAGCTGGCCCAGATACGCAGTATTTT. This gives the protein CAIRQAGPDTQYF.

There are a few counts of this clonotype. The chain uses TRBV7-2 and TRBJ2-2; TRBD1 agrees at 7 bases. The CDR3 sequence is 15 residues long. The V segment lost 6 bases and the J segment 4 bases; nucleotides outside the gene matches: 8. The germline gives CDR1 SGHTA, CDR2 FQGNSA. Written as DNA, the CDR3 is TGTGCCAGCAGGAAACCAGGGGGATTCACCGGGGAGCTGTTTTTT. Translation gives CASRKPGGFTGELFF.

The V call is TRBV5-1, the J call TRBJ1-3; D remains ambiguous. Trimming took 5 bases from V and 0 from J, leaving 12 bases between them. The germline gives CDR1 SGHRS, CDR2 YFSETQ. The CDR3 length is 15 residues. DNA for the CDR3: TGCGCCAGCAGGATTGCAGGCAACTCTGGAAACACCATATATTTT. It translates to CASRIAGNSGNTIYF.